This record covers a single T cell receptor (beta chain). Original processing methods: How many nucleated cells were present was estimated from reference gene primer amplification. Only in-frame clones appear in the TCRdb table, and some are missing; sequencing was by immunoSEQ multiplex PCR. The V and J calls and clone size are taken from that table; D and trimming were inferred from the DNA. The table includes about 66,000 clones, about four fifths detected once. The sample is drawn from a study of blood T cell repertoires in COVID-19. The overall study: The samples span acute and convalescent COVID-19 from the United States, Italy and Spain.

Germline-derived CDR1 and CDR2 are SGHTA and FQGNSA. CDR3 length equals 15 residues. Between the trimmed V and J ends, which lost 1 base and 3 bases, there was a span of 13 bases. The TCR originated in a human donor in a cohort sampled during active COVID-19. Specimen: peripheral blood. The V call is TRBV7-2, the J call TRBJ2-7; D perhaps matches TRBD2 (6 bases). CDR3 loop: CASSLEGGRLYEQYF. CDR3 DNA: TGTGCCAGCAGCTTAGAGGGAGGCCGACTCTACGAGCAGTACTTC.